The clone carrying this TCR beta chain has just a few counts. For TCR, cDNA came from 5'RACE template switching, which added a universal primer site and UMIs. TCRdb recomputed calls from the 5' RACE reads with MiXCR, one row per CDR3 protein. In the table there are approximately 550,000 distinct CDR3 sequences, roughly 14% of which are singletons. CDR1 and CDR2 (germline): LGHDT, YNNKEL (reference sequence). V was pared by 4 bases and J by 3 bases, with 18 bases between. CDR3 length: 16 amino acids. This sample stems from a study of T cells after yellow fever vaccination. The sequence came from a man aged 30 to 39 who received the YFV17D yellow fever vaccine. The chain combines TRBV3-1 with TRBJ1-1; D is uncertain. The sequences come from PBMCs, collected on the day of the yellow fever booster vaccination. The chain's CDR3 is CASSPKREGWYTEAFF. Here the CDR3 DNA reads TGTGCCAGCAGCCCCAAACGGGAGGGATGGTACACTGAAGCTTTCTTT.